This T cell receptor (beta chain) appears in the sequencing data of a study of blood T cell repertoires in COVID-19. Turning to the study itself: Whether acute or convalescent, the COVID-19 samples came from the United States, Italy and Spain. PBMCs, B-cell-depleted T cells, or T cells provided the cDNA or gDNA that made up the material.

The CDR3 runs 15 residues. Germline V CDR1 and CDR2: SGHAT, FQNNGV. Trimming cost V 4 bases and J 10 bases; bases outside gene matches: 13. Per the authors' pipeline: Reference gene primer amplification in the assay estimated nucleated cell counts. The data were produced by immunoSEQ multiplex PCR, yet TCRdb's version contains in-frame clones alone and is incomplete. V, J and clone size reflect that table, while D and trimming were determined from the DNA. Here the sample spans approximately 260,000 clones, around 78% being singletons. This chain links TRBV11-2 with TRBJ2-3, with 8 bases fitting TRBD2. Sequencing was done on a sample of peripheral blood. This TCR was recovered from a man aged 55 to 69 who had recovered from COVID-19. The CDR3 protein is CASSSQSGLGGAQYF. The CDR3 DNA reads TGTGCCAGCAGCTCACAATCGGGACTCGGGGGGGCGCAGTATTTT.